One T cell receptor (beta chain) is described in this entry. Its antigen is unidentified. From the 5' RACE reads, TCRdb called clonotypes with MiXCR, one entry per CDR3 protein. Here the sample spans about 49,000 distinct CDR3 sequences, approximately 12% being singletons. This specimen belongs to a study of early T cells in non-severe SARS-CoV-2 infection. The study's findings and limits: Private and CD4 specificities were missed by VDJdb matching, skewed to anti-spike CD8.

The CDR3 contains 15 residues. Germline assignment: CDR1 SGHKS and CDR2 YYEKEE (reference sequence). The germline V and J ends were trimmed by 4 bases and 8 bases, with 18 bases remaining between them. The specimen was whole blood. The chain is built from TRBV5-5 and TRBJ1-4, with TRBD1 as a possible D gene (6 bases). This clonotype was obtained from an adult who was a healthcare worker with PCR-confirmed SARS-CoV-2 infection or an uninfected control (not recorded which). The DNA of the CDR3 is TGTGCCAGCAGCCCACGAACACAGGGTGTCGAAAAACTGTTTTTT. The encoded protein is CASSPRTQGVEKLFF.